This T cell receptor beta chain was profiled in a study of post-analysis software for immune sequencing data. For the study at large: Relapsing-remitting, secondary progressive and progressive-relapsing courses of multiple sclerosis were included. General study findings and limits: Included in a set of about 5 TRBV segments more frequent in patients than controls were TRBV5-6, TRBV5-1 and TRBV20-1. The authors found that F measure strongly co-clustered same-batch samples.

Incorporated into the TCR beta cDNA libraries were unique molecular identifiers, which served to reduce PCR and sequencing biases. MiXCR, run by TCRdb on the PCR reads, gives a single entry per CDR3 protein. The table records hundreds of thousands of distinct CDR3 sequences, 25% to 30% of them present only once. The length of the CDR3 is 15 residues. CDR1 LGHNA and CDR2 YSLEER come from the germline V gene. As for this clonotype: Antigen unknown.

This chain connects TRBV4-3 to TRBJ2-7, with TRBD1 matching over 8 bases. The DNA end is a closer match to TRBJ2-5, so the J assignment may be wrong. This receptor was taken from a girl between 10 and 17 years old with multiple sclerosis. Sequencing input: blood. In DNA form, the CDR3 reads TGCGCCAGCAGCCAATACGCAGGGGGCATGGAGACCCAGTACTTC. Translation gives CASSQYAGGMETQYF.